This TCR beta chain stems from a study of cytomegalovirus exposure and HLA in healthy donors. Study overall: The Caucasian-associated ancestry cluster contained about 80% of the approximately 400 genotyped donors. The study's findings and limits: Information on immune exposure was restricted to one variable (CMV serostatus). Listed as cytomegalovirus-associated were more than 150 TCR beta chains. In a later analysis, HLA-associated TCR beta chains were more clonally expanded than equally common others.

The PCR was carried out with 60 Vbeta primers and 13 Jbeta primers. Assay used: immunoSEQ multiplex PCR; TCRdb lists only in-frame clones, some missing. Of about 130,000 clones in the sample, 15% to 20% were seen once. On this clone: The antigen remains undetermined.

The V and J ends lost 4 bases and 5 bases, in that order; junction bases with no gene match: 2. Germline values: CDR1 SGHRS, CDR2 YFSETQ. This CDR3 has 12 residues. The sequence was collected from a female donor in good health and CMV-seropositive. The rearrangement uses TRBV5-1 and TRBJ2-5; 7 nucleotides agree with TRBD1. Sequenced sample: PBMCs. CDR3 nucleotide sequence: TGCGCCAGCAGCCCACAGGGGGAGACCCAGTACTTC. This translates into CASSPQGETQYF.